The 5 T cell receptor beta chains given below trace back to one sample, sequenced in a study of blood T cell repertoires in COVID-19. Clones were read by immunoSEQ multiplex PCR, and TCRdb kept only the in-frame ones, dropping some. The table includes 180,000 or so clones, more than 65% detected once. The specimen sequenced was PBMCs or T cells enriched from blood (not recorded which). The receptors here all came from a man in his forties or fifties who had recovered from COVID-19.

This clone was counted once. Other DNA sequences from this sample encode an identical CDR3 as well. The J gene is TRBJ1-2, the V gene TRBV7-2, with 11 nucleotides matching TRBD1. CDR3 length: 14 amino acids. The V and J ends lost 5 bases and 4 bases, in that order; junction bases with no gene match: 3. The germline V gene has CDR1 SGHTA and CDR2 FQGNSA. The CDR3 protein is CASSPGTGGYGYTF. Written as DNA, the CDR3 is TGTGCCAGCAGCCCTGGGACAGGGGGCTATGGCTACACCTTC.

In its sample, this clone was seen many times. The chain recombines TRBV3-1 (or the pseudogene TRBV3-2) with TRBJ2-5; 7 bases are a match to TRBD1. The V gene's germline CDR1 is LGHDT and CDR2 YNNKEL (reference sequence). J gave up 2 bases and V 6 bases, and 6 bases lay outside the gene matches. The CDR3 sequence is 14 residues long. The CDR3 sequence is CASRPRDRQETQYF. DNA of the CDR3: TGTGCCAGCAGACCTCGGGACAGACAAGAGACCCAGTACTTC.

This chain uses TRBV19 with TRBJ1-1, with 7 bases lining up with TRBD1. Germline V CDR1 and CDR2: LNHDA, SQIVND (reference sequence). The CDR3 loop spans 14 amino acids. V was clipped by 3 bases and J by 10 bases; unmatched bases: 11. This CDR3 reads CASSIPRTGLRAFF. CDR3 nucleotides: TGTGCCAGTAGTATTCCCAGGACAGGTCTGCGAGCTTTCTTT.

Here the CDR3 DNA reads TGTGCCAGCAGAAGGTCGTCGGGGGGCGCCGGGGAGCTGTTTTTT. This sequence encodes CASRRSSGGAGELFF. The chain recombines TRBV2 with TRBJ2-2; D might be TRBD2 (7 bases). Trimming stripped 6 bases from V and 6 bases from J, with 17 bases between. Germline values: CDR1 SNHLY, CDR2 FYNNEI. This CDR3 spans 15 amino acids.

This clone turned up a few times. This chain joins TRBV5-1 and TRBJ1-1; 11 bases line up with TRBD1. J lost 3 bases, V lost 2 bases, and 3 bases had no gene match. This CDR3 has 15 amino acids. CDR1 SGHRS and CDR2 YFSETQ come from the germline V gene. In nucleotides, the CDR3 is TGCGCCAGCAGCTTTCCGGGACAGGGGGACACTGAAGCTTTCTTT. Residues: CASSFPGQGDTEAFF.